A selection of T cell receptor beta chains follows, all from one sample in a study of blood T cell repertoires in COVID-19. Method: immunoSEQ multiplex PCR; TCRdb's copy keeps in-frame clones and lacks some. The sample lists 100,000 to 150,000 clones; about 86% were seen once. The specimen sequenced was peripheral blood. The origin of the receptors is a woman in her sixties with active or convalescent COVID-19. CDR3s include the opening cysteine and the closing phenylalanine or tryptophan. A D gene is named only where the DNA matches it firmly. Rows may omit the clone size; those that give it use once, few, many or a size class.

J	D	V	size	DNA	CDR3
TRBJ1-5	TRBD1	TRBV27	.	TGTGCCAGCAGTCCCCGACAGGGGGCGCGCAATCAGCCCCAGCATTTT	CASSPRQGARNQPQHF
TRBJ1-4	.	TRBV10-1	once	TGCGCCAGCAGTGAGCCTACTTTT	CASSEPTF
TRBJ2-4	.	TRBV28	.	TGTGCCAGCAGTCTTATGGGAGGAGCCAAAAACATTCAGTACTTC	CASSLMGGAKNIQYF
TRBJ2-7	.	TRBV21-1	.	TGTGCCAGCAGCAATCCCGGGTTTCACGAGCAGTACTTC	CASSNPGFHEQYF
TRBJ1-6	.	TRBV7-9	few	TGTGCCAGCAGCAAGCCCCGGGGAAACATCGCCCTAAATTCACCCCTCCACTTT	CASSKPRGNIALNSPLHF
TRBJ1-2	.	TRBV5-1	.	TGCGCCAGCAGCGCGGCCGGGGGCTATGGCTACACCTTC	CASSAAGGYGYTF
TRBJ1-2	TRBD1	TRBV6-5	.	TGTGCCAGCAGCGGGACAGGTTATAACTATGGCTACACCTTC	CASSGTGYNYGYTF
TRBJ1-3	TRBD1	TRBV4-1	.	TGCGCCAGCAGCCAGACCGGGACAGGAGGCGTCACCATATATTTT	CASSQTGTGGVTIYF
TRBJ1-5	TRBD1	TRBV28	.	TGTGCCAGCAGCCCAGGTCATAGGACAGGGGTTCGTCAGCCCCAGCATTTT	CASSPGHRTGVRQPQHF
TRBJ1-2	TRBD1	TRBV12-3/TRBV12-4	.	TGTGCCAGCAGTCTTGGGACAGCCGGCGGCTACACCTTC	CASSLGTAGGYTF
TRBJ1-5	TRBD1	TRBV4-1	.	TGCGCCAGCAGCCCTAGACCTACAGGGGGAAATAGCAATCAGCCCCAGCATTTT	CASSPRPTGGNSNQPQHF
TRBJ1-5	.	TRBV6-5	.	TGTGCCAGCAGCGATACACAGGGTCGGAATCAGCCCCAGCATTTT	CASSDTQGRNQPQHF
TRBJ2-2	.	TRBV5-5	.	TGTGCCAGCAGCCGAGACATATCGAACACCGGGGAGCTGTTTTTT	CASSRDISNTGELFF
TRBJ2-1	.	TRBV5-1	.	TGCGCCAGCAGCTTGAACTGGGCATACAATGAGCAGTTCTTC	CASSLNWAYNEQFF
TRBJ1-5	.	TRBV28	.	TGTGCCAGCAGTTATGGAGGGTCAAATCAGCCCCAGCATTTT	CASSYGGSNQPQHF
TRBJ1-5	.	TRBV24-1	.	TGTGCCACCAGTGATTTGTTCGGTTACAATCAGCCCCAGCATTTT	CATSDLFGYNQPQHF
TRBJ2-6	.	TRBV11-2	once	TGTGCCAGCAGTCCCGATAGCGTCTCTGGGGCCAACGTCCTGACTTTC	CASSPDSVSGANVLTF
TRBJ1-5	.	TRBV7-8	few	TGTGCCAGCAGCCAACACAGCGGGTTGGGTGAGCCCCAGCATTTT	CASSQHSGLGEPQHF
TRBJ1-4	TRBD1	TRBV4-1	.	TGCGCCAGCAGCCCAGGGCCGGGACAGCTAAATGAAAAACTGTTTTTT	CASSPGPGQLNEKLFF
TRBJ2-1	TRBD2	TRBV28	once	TGTGCCAGCAGCCACGCGATACGACTACCGGGGGGGCTCTTC	CASSHAIRLPGGLF
TRBJ1-6	TRBD1	TRBV30	.	TGTGCCTGGAGTGGGACAGGGGATTCACCCCTCCACTTT	CAWSGTGDSPLHF
TRBJ2-5	.	TRBV5-1	once	TGCGCCAGCACAAACGCCGGGGCCCAGTACTTC	CASTNAGAQYF